This TCR beta chain was captured in a study of T cell responses to AZD1222 COVID-19 vaccine. Study-wide results and limits: Repertoire sampling happened only post peak T cell response.

TCRdb keeps only in-frame clones here, not all; method: immunoSEQ multiplex PCR. The table records roughly 150,000 clones, roughly 87% of them present only once. Turning to this clone: Its antigen is not identified.

This clonotype was obtained from an adult who received the AZD1222 COVID-19 vaccine. The specimen was peripheral blood, collected 28 days after the second AZD1222 dose.

This CDR3 reads CASGFSGQAPYGYTF. CDR3 DNA sequence: TGTGCTAGTGGTTTCTCCGGTCAGGCCCCCTATGGCTACACCTTC. This chain links TRBV12-5 with TRBJ1-2; D gene ambiguous. Trimming removed 3 bases from V and 4 bases from J, with 15 bases in between. This CDR3 has 15 residues. Germline loops: CDR1 LGHNT, CDR2 FRNRAP.